Below, one T cell receptor (beta chain) is given with its context. No antigen is known for it. This sample was included in a study of cytomegalovirus exposure and HLA in healthy donors. General study results and limits: The authors enumerated around 150 TCR beta chains as linked to cytomegalovirus. Reportedly, fewer N-insertions than the roughly 600-donor mean appeared in an Asian-associated ancestry cluster in a later analysis. Among the most significant clusters, several appeared linked to common viral pathogens in a later analysis.

PCR amplification relied on 60 Vbeta primers (plus 13 Jbeta primers). TCRdb keeps only in-frame clones here, not all; method: immunoSEQ multiplex PCR. The sample records 150,000 to 200,000 clones, roughly four fifths being singletons. The V and J ends lost 5 bases and 2 bases respectively, with 16 bases between them. The CDR3 consists of 15 residues. Germline loops: CDR1 SEHNR, CDR2 FQNEAQ (reference sequence). Sample: PBMCs. This chain joins TRBV7-9 and TRBJ2-7; a possible D gene is TRBD2 (5 bases). The source is a woman aged 45-65 years in good health and CMV-seronegative. CDR3 protein: CASSPRVGITYEQYF. The DNA for the CDR3 is TGTGCCAGCAGCCCCCGCGTCGGGATAACCTACGAGCAGTACTTC.